The 23 T cell receptor beta chains below were found in one sample sequenced in a study of T cells after yellow fever vaccination. TCRdb reanalysed the 5' RACE reads using MiXCR and keeps one entry per CDR3 protein. The profile shows about 340,000 distinct CDR3 sequences, about 12% of them singletons. Material: CD4+ T cells sorted from PBMCs, obtained 15 days after the yellow fever booster vaccination. The receptors derive from a man aged 18 to 30 who received the YFV17D yellow fever vaccine.

This clonotype has a count of ten or more. The V gene is TRBV7-9, the J gene TRBJ2-3; 11 bases match TRBD2. V lost 4 bases, J lost 1 base, and 4 bases stayed unmatched. The CDR3 runs 16 residues. In germline, CDR1 is SEHNR, CDR2 FQNEAQ (reference sequence). CDR3 sequence (DNA): TGTGCCAGCAGCTCCGGACTAGCGGGCCGCACAGATACGCAGTATTTT. As protein: CASSSGLAGRTDTQYF.

This clonotype appeared a few times. The CDR3 protein is CASSGSRTSGSSTDTQYF. As DNA, the CDR3 is TGTGCCAGCAGTGGTAGTAGGACTAGCGGATCTAGCACAGATACGCAGTATTTT. V and J are TRBV6-1 and TRBJ2-3, with 10 bases matching TRBD2. The junction had 10 bases not matched to a gene; V was cut back by 4 bases and J by 0 bases. This CDR3 contains 18 residues. Germline CDR1 MNHNS, CDR2 SASEGT.

This clonotype has only a few counts. The chain is built from TRBV27 and TRBJ2-5, with D possibly matching TRBD2 (5 bases). The CDR3 has 15 amino acids. Germline-derived CDR1 and CDR2 are MNHEY and SMNVEV (reference sequence). Trimming stripped 1 base from V and 5 bases from J, with 14 bases between. The CDR3 is CASSLLAPGRETQYF. The CDR3 DNA sequence: TGTGCCAGCAGTTTATTGGCCCCGGGAAGGGAGACCCAGTACTTC.

This clonotype has only a few counts. The chain uses TRBV12-3 or TRBV12-4 and TRBJ2-1, with D possibly being TRBD1 (5 bases). V shed 2 bases and J shed 6 bases, with 14 bases lying between them. The CDR3 contains 15 residues. CDR3 DNA: TGTGCCAGCAGTTTATGGGGCTTGGCGTCCAATGAGCAGTTCTTC. It codes for CASSLWGLASNEQFF.

The V gene is TRBV3-1, the J gene TRBJ1-1; D unclear. V lost 5 bases, J lost 3 bases, and 10 bases lay in between. This CDR3 spans 13 amino acids. The V gene's germline CDR1 is LGHDT and CDR2 YNNKEL (reference sequence). CDR3 nucleotides: TGTGCCAGCAGCTATAGGACCTACACTGAAGCTTTCTTT. Its translation: CASSYRTYTEAFF.

This clonotype was detected a few times. The chain links TRBV4-1 to TRBJ1-5; D remains unclear. The length of the CDR3 is 14 residues. V was shortened by 4 bases and J by 5 bases, with 12 bases between the two germline ends. Germline V gives CDR1 MGHRA, CDR2 YSYEKL. The CDR3 sequence: CASSPGGGDQPQHF. DNA of the CDR3: TGCGCCAGCAGCCCCGGCGGTGGGGATCAGCCCCAGCATTTT.

In its sample, this clonotype was seen many times. This rearrangement joins TRBV7-2 to TRBJ1-2; the D is unclear. V gave up 4 bases and J gave up 4 bases, with 4 bases separating them. CDR1 is SGHTA and CDR2 is FQGNSA in the germline V gene. The CDR3 has 11 amino acids. The CDR3, as DNA: TGTGCCAGCAGCTCCACCTATGGCTACACCTTC. It codes for CASSSTYGYTF. Complete variable domain (other parts from reference TRBV7-2 and TRBJ1-2): GAGVSQSPSNKVTEKGKDVELRCDPISGHTALYWYRQSLGQGLEFLIYFQGNSAPDKSGLPSDRFSAERTGGSVSTLTIQRTQQEDSAVYLCASSSTYGYTFGSGTRLTVV.

This clonotype was counted a few times. The chain employs TRBV9 and TRBJ2-1, with 8 positions matching TRBD2. The germline V gene has CDR1 SGDLS and CDR2 YYNGEE. This CDR3 region has 15 residues. V lost 0 bases and J lost 4; bases outside the gene matches: 3. Here the CDR3 reads CASSVGAGAYNEQFF. CDR3 DNA: TGTGCCAGCAGCGTAGGAGCGGGGGCTTACAATGAGCAGTTCTTC.

A few counts support this clonotype. This chain joins TRBV5-1 and TRBJ2-2; D may be TRBD1 (6 bases). V was cut by 6 bases and J by 1 base, with 16 bases left in between. Germline V CDR1 and CDR2: SGHRS, YFSETQ. This CDR3 spans 16 amino acids. The DNA of the CDR3 is TGCGCCAGCAACAACGTCCCAGGGGTGAACACCGGGGAGCTGTTTTTT. This gives the protein CASNNVPGVNTGELFF.

The table lists this clonotype with a few counts. This chain uses TRBV27 with TRBJ2-5; possible D gene TRBD1, 6 bases. The CDR3 runs 15 residues. CDR1 is MNHEY and CDR2 is SMNVEV in the germline V gene (reference sequence). Trimming pared 8 bases from V and 7 bases from J, leaving 23 bases between. The DNA of the CDR3 is TGTGCCAGCGACGAAAACCATGACAGGCGTGGGACCCAGTACTTC. Translating gives CASDENHDRRGTQYF.

The chain couples TRBV7-2 to TRBJ2-7; TRBD1 might be the D (6 bases). The CDR3 runs to 13 residues. Trimming shortened V by 4 bases and J by 3 bases, and 10 bases separated the two germline ends. Germline CDR1 reads SGHTA; CDR2 reads FQGNSA. CDR3 sequence: CASSSRQVYEQYF. The CDR3 DNA sequence: TGTGCCAGCAGCTCCCGACAGGTCTACGAGCAGTACTTC.

In its sample, this clonotype was seen a few times. The chain joins TRBV5-1 to TRBJ2-7; tentatively, D is TRBD2 (6 bases). Trimming took 4 bases from V and 0 from J, leaving 11 bases between them. This CDR3 comprises 14 residues. CDR1 and CDR2 from the germline V gene are SGHRS and YFSETQ. The CDR3 sequence is CASSLGLLSYEQYF. CDR3 in DNA: TGCGCCAGCAGCCTGGGACTCCTCTCCTACGAGCAGTACTTC. The complete variable domain, with remaining parts taken from reference TRBV5-1 and TRBJ2-7, reads KAGVTQTPRYLIKTRGQQVTLSCSPISGHRSVSWYQQTPGQGLQFLFEYFSETQRNKGNFPGRFSGRQFSNSRSEMNVSTLELGDSALYLCASSLGLLSYEQYFGPGTRLTVT.

This clonotype was seen more than once but under ten times. This chain links TRBV27 with TRBJ2-3; 11 bases map to TRBD2. CDR1 MNHEY and CDR2 SMNVEV come from the germline V gene (reference sequence). V lost 5 bases and J lost 1; bases outside the gene matches: 11. The CDR3 spans 18 residues. In nucleotides, the CDR3 is TGTGCCAGCAGTCCCACCTCTCGACTAGCGGGACGCACAGATACGCAGTATTTT. Protein: CASSPTSRLAGRTDTQYF.

This clonotype was seen repeatedly, ten times or more. The CDR3 loop is CASSVASGGPQHF. The DNA for the CDR3 is TGTGCCAGCAGCGTAGCTTCCGGGGGGCCCCAGCATTTT. The chain is built from TRBV9 and TRBJ1-5, with D tentatively TRBD1 (5 bases). The CDR3 contains 13 residues. The V gene's germline CDR1 is SGDLS and CDR2 YYNGEE. Trimming took off 0 bases at V and 9 bases at J, with 10 bases between the two ends.

The chain recombines TRBV28 with TRBJ1-5; D is uncertain. CDR1 is MDHEN, CDR2 SYDVKM, per germline. The germline V and J ends were trimmed by 2 bases and 6 bases, with 14 bases remaining between them. The CDR3 runs 15 residues. The CDR3 reads CASSLRRILGQPQHF. DNA of the CDR3: TGTGCCAGCAGTTTACGACGGATTCTCGGTCAGCCCCAGCATTTT.

This chain uses TRBV5-4 with TRBJ2-2, with D perhaps TRBD2 (5 bases). The CDR3 is made up of 16 amino acids. V was clipped by 4 bases and J by 1 base, with 14 bases between them. CDR1 is SGHNT and CDR2 is YYREEE in the germline V gene (reference sequence). In nucleotides, the CDR3 is TGTGCCAGCAGCCTGCGGTCAGCGGTGAACACCGGGGAGCTGTTTTTT. Translated: CASSLRSAVNTGELFF.

The chain carries TRBV5-1 and TRBJ2-5; D uncertain. V lost 4 bases to trimming and J lost 4 bases, with 8 bases between them. CDR1 and CDR2 from the germline V gene are SGHRS and YFSETQ. This CDR3 is 12 amino acids long. The CDR3 sequence: CASSPEAETQYF. The CDR3 coding sequence is TGCGCCAGCAGCCCCGAAGCAGAGACCCAGTACTTC.

This clonotype has a handful of counts. The chain combines TRBV24-1 with TRBJ2-5; D unresolved. Germline assignment: CDR1 KGHDR and CDR2 SFDVKD. The CDR3 sequence is 15 residues long. The V gene lost 2 bases and the J gene lost 0 bases, with 9 bases spanning the gap. CDR3 in DNA: TGTGCCACCAGTGATTGGTTCCTGAACCAAGAGACCCAGTACTTC. Translation: CATSDWFLNQETQYF.

This clonotype was picked up a small number of times. This chain links TRBV29-1 with TRBJ2-5, with D tentatively TRBD2 (6 bases). CDR3 size: 12 residues. V was shortened by 5 bases and J by 3 bases, with 10 bases between the two germline ends. CDR1 is SQVTM and CDR2 is ANQGSEA in the germline V gene. CDR3 loop: CSVRGAKETQYF. The CDR3 nucleotides read TGCAGCGTTCGCGGGGCAAAAGAGACCCAGTACTTC. Full variable domain (remainder filled in from reference TRBV29-1 and TRBJ2-5): SAVISQKPSRDICQRGTSLTIQCQVDSQVTMMFWYRQQPGQSLTLIATANQGSEATYESGFVIDKFPISRPNLTFSTLTVSNMSPEDSSIYLCSVRGAKETQYFGPGTRLLVL.

CDR3 sequence reads: CASSLTSSYGYTF. The CDR3 DNA is TGTGCCAGCAGTTTAACCAGCTCCTATGGCTACACCTTC. The chain links TRBV28 to TRBJ1-2, with D uncertain. Germline V gene sequence: CDR1 MDHEN, CDR2 SYDVKM. This CDR3 has 13 residues. The V and J ends lost 2 bases and 4 bases respectively, with 8 bases between them.

This clonotype was counted only a few times. The chain links TRBV7-2 to TRBJ1-2; maybe TRBD1 (5 bases). V lost 5 bases and J 5 bases, leaving 18 bases between the germline ends. Germline V CDR1 and CDR2: SGHTA, FQGNSA. This CDR3 contains 15 residues. The CDR3 spells CASSPTSGGRYGYTF. The DNA of the CDR3 is TGTGCCAGCAGCCCAACTTCGGGGGGTCGGTATGGCTACACCTTC.

This clonotype has a handful of counts. V is TRBV10-3 and J is TRBJ2-1, with D possibly matching TRBD2 (5 bases). V gave up 4 bases and J gave up 9 bases, with 16 bases separating them. The CDR3 runs to 14 residues. Germline-derived CDR1 and CDR2 are ENHRY and SYGVKD. CDR3 sequence: CAISGPGSGIEQFF. In nucleotides, the CDR3 is TGTGCCATCAGTGGGCCGGGTTCGGGGATTGAGCAGTTCTTC.

The CDR3 loop is CASSPPAGAGTEQYV. CDR3 DNA: TGTGCCAGCAGCCCGCCGGCGGGCGCAGGGACCGAGCAGTACGTC. The gene calls are TRBV6-1 and TRBJ2-7; D is perhaps TRBD1 or TRBD2 (5 bases each). In germline, CDR1 is MNHNS, CDR2 SASEGT. The CDR3 is 15 residues long. V was pared by 6 bases and J by 6 bases, with 21 bases between.